The next 5 T cell receptor beta chains were all read from a single sample in a study of T cells after yellow fever vaccination. TCRdb reprocessed the 5' RACE reads with MiXCR, giving one entry per CDR3 protein. In the table there are under 700,000 distinct CDR3 sequences, about 15% of which are singletons. Source: PBMCs, taken 5 days after the first yellow fever vaccination. These TCRs come from a man between 18 and 35 years old who received the YFV17D yellow fever vaccine.

This clonotype was counted only a few times. V is TRBV12-5 and J is TRBJ2-5; TRBD1 agrees at 7 bases. The ends lost 5 bases at V and 3 bases at J; junction bases unmatched: 12. CDR3 length: 16 amino acids. The germline gives CDR1 LGHNT, CDR2 FRNRAP. Here the CDR3 DNA reads TGTGCTAGTGGTCCTCGAGGGACAGCCATTGAAGAGACCCAGTACTTC. Encoded protein: CASGPRGTAIEETQYF.

The chain employs TRBV29-1 and TRBJ1-1, with 12 bases fitting TRBD1. The CDR3 spans 13 residues. The germline V gene has CDR1 SQVTM and CDR2 ANQGSEA. Trimming cost V 5 bases and J 4 bases; bases outside gene matches: 2. CDR3: CSVSGQGATEAFF. DNA of the CDR3: TGCAGCGTTTCGGGACAGGGGGCCACTGAAGCTTTCTTT.

This clonotype has just one count. V usage is TRBV5-1 and J usage is TRBJ1-1; D remains unclear. The CDR3 sequence is 14 residues long. Germline V gene lookup returns CDR1 SGHRS and CDR2 YFSETQ. The germline V and J ends were trimmed by 2 bases and 2 bases, with 10 bases remaining between them. CDR3 protein: CASSLERANTEAFF. The CDR3 DNA reads as TGCGCCAGCAGCTTAGAGAGAGCAAACACTGAAGCTTTCTTT.

The chain is built from TRBV6-6 and TRBJ1-5; 7 bases map to TRBD1. CDR3 size: 13 residues. Germline loops: CDR1 MNHNY, CDR2 SVGAGI (reference sequence). The V segment lost 11 bases and the J segment 5 bases; nucleotides outside the gene matches: 9. CDR3 amino acids: CAAKRQGDQPQHF. The CDR3 DNA reads as TGTGCCGCCAAGAGACAGGGAGATCAGCCCCAGCATTTT.

This clonotype was detected a few times. The chain has TRBV6-2 or TRBV6-3 and TRBJ2-6, with D possibly TRBD1 on 5 matching bases. The CDR3 covers 20 residues. Looked up from germline, CDR1 is MNHEY and CDR2 is SVGEGT. The V end lost 2 bases, the J end lost 0 bases, and 20 bases lay between the germline ends. CDR3 bases: TGTGCCAGCAGTTACCTAAGGTTGTCGTCAGGGCACTCTGGGGCCAACGTCCTGACTTTC. It is translated as CASSYLRLSSGHSGANVLTF.